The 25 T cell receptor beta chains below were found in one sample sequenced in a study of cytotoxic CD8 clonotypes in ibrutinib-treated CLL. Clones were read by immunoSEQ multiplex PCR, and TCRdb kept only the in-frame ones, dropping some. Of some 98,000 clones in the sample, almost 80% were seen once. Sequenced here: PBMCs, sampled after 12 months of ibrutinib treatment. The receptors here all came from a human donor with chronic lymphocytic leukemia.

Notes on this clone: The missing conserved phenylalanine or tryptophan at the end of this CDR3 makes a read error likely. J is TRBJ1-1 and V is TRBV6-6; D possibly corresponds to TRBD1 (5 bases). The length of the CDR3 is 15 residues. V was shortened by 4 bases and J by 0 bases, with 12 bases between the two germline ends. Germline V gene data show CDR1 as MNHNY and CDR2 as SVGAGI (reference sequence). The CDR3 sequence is CASSSQEPMNTEAFL. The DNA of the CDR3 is TGTGCCAGCAGTTCACAGGAGCCCATGAACACTGAAGCTTTCCTT.

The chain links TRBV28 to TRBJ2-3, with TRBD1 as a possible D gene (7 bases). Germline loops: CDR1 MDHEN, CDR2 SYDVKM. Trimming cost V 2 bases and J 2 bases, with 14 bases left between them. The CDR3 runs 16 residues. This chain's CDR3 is CASSLTPGGNTDTQYF. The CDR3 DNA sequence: TGTGCCAGCAGTTTAACTCCAGGGGGGAACACAGATACGCAGTATTTT.

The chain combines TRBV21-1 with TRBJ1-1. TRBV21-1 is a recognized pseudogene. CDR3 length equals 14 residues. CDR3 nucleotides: TGTGCCAGCAATGGGGACCTCTTAAGCACTGAAGCTTTCTTT. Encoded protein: CASNGDLLSTEAFF.

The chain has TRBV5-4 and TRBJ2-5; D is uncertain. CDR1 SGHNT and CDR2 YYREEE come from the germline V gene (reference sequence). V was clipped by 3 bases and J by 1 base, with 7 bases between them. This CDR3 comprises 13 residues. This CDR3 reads CASSSGFQETQYF. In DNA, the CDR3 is TGTGCCAGCAGCTCGGGTTTCCAAGAGACCCAGTACTTC. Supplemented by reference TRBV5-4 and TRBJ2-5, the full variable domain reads ETGVTQSPTHLIKTRGQQVTLRCSSQSGHNTVSWYQQALGQGPQFIFQYYREEENGRGNFPPRFSGLQFPNYSSELNVNALELDDSALYLCASSSGFQETQYFGPGTRLLVL.

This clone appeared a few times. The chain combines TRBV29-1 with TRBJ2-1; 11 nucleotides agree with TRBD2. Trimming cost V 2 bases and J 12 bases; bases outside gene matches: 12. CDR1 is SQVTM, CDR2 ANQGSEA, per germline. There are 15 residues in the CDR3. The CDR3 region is CSVEFALAGGTWQFF. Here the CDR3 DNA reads TGCAGCGTTGAATTCGCGCTAGCGGGGGGTACCTGGCAGTTCTTC.

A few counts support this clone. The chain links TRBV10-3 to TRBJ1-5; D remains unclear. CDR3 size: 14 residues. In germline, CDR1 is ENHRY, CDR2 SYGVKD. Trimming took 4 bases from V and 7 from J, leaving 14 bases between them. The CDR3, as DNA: TGTGCCATCAGTGCAGGCAGGAACATCCAGCCCCAGCATTTT. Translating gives CAISAGRNIQPQHF.

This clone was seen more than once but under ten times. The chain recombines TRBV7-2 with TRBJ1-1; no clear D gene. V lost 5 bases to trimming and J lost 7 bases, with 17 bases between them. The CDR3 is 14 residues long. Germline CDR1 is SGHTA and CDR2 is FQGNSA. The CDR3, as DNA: TGTGCCAGCAGCCAGGACGGTGGAACAAGTGAAGCTTTCTTT. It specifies CASSQDGGTSEAFF.

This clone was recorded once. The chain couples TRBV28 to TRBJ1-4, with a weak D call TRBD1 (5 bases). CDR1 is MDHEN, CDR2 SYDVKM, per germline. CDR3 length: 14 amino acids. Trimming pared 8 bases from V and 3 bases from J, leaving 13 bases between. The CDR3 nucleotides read TGTGCCAGCGGACCCGGAGGGGCTAATGAAAAACTGTTTTTT. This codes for CASGPGGANEKLFF.

Here the CDR3 DNA reads TGTGCCAGCAGTTACTCGAAACTAGCGGGCGATACGCAGTATTTT. It translates to CASSYSKLAGDTQYF. The rearrangement links TRBV6-6 to TRBJ2-3; 9 bases are a match to TRBD2. V gave up 0 bases and J gave up 6 bases; unmatched junction bases: 4. This CDR3 is 15 amino acids long. Per the germline V gene, CDR1 is MNHNY and CDR2 is SVGAGI (reference sequence).

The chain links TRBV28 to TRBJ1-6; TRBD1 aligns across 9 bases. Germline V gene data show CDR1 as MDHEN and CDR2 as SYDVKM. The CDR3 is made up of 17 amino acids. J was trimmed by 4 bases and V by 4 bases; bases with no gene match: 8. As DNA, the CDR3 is TGTGCCAGCAGTTACGTCGGGGACAGGGATTATAATTCACCCCTCCACTTT. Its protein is CASSYVGDRDYNSPLHF.

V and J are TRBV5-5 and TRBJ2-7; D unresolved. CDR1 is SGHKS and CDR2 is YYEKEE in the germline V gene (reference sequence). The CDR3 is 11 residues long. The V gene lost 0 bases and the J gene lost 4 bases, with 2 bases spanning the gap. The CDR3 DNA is TGTGCCAGCAGCTTGGGATACGAGCAGTACTTC. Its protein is CASSLGYEQYF.

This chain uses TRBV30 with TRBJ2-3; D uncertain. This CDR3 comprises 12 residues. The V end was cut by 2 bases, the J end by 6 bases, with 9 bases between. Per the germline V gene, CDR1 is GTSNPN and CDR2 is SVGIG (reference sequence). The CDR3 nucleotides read TGTGCCTGGAGTAAGTCCTCCGATACGCAGTATTTT. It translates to CAWSKSSDTQYF.

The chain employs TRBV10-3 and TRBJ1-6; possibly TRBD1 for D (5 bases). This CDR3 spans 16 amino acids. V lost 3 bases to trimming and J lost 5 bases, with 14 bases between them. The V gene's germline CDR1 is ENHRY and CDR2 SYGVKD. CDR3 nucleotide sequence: TGTGCCATCAGTGATCGAGACAGACTTAATAATTCACCCCTCCACTTT. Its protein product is CAISDRDRLNNSPLHF.

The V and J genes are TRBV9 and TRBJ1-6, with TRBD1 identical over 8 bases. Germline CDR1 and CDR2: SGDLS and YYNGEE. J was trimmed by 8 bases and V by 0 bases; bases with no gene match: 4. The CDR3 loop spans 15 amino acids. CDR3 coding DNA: TGTGCCAGCAGCGTAGGGGACAGGTACGATTCACCCCTCCACTTT. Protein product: CASSVGDRYDSPLHF.

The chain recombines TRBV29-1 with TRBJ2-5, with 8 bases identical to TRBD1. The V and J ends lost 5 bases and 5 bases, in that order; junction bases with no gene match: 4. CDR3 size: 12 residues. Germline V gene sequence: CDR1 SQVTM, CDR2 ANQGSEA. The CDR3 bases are TGCAGCGTTTCACGACAGGGGGAGACCCAGTACTTC. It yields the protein CSVSRQGETQYF.

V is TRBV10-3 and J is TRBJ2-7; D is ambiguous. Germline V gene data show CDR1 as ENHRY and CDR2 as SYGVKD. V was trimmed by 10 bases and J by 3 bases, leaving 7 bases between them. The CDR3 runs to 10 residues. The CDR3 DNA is TGTGCCACCCAGGACTACGAGCAGTACTTC. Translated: CATQDYEQYF.

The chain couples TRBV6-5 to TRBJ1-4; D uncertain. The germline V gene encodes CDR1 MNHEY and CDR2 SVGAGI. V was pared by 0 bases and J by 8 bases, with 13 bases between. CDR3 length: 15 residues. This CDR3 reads CASSYSVGSGEKLFF. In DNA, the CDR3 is TGTGCCAGCAGTTACTCGGTCGGTAGTGGGGAAAAACTGTTTTTT.

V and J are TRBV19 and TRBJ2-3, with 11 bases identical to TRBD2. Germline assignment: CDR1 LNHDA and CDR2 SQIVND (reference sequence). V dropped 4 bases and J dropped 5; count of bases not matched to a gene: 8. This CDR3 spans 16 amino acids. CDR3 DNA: TGTGCCAGTAGTACCCCCCTAGCGGGGGGAATAGATACGCAGTATTTT. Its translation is CASSTPLAGGIDTQYF.

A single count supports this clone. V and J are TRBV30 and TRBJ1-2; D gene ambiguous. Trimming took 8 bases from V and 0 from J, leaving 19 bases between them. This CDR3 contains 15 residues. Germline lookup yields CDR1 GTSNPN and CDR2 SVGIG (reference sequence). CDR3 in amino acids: CAAPDRTDPNYGYTF. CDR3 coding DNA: TGTGCCGCCCCGGACCGGACGGATCCTAACTATGGCTACACCTTC. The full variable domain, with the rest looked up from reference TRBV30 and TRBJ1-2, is SQTIHQWPATLVQPVGSPLSLECTVEGTSNPNLYWYRQAAGRGLQLLFYSVGIGQISSEVPQNLSASRPQDRQFILSSKKLLLSDSGFYLCAAPDRTDPNYGYTFGSGTRLTVV.

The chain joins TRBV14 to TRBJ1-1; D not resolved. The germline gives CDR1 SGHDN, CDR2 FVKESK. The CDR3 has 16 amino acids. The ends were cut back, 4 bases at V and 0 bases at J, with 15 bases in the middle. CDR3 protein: CASSLSGEWVNTEAFF. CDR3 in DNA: TGTGCCAGCAGCCTCTCTGGGGAATGGGTGAACACTGAAGCTTTCTTT.

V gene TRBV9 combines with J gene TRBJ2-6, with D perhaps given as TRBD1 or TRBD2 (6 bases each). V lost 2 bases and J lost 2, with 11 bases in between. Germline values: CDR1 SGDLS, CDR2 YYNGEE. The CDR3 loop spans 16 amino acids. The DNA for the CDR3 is TGTGCCAGCAGCGTGGACTACAGGGCTGGGGCCAACGTCCTGACTTTC. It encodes CASSVDYRAGANVLTF.

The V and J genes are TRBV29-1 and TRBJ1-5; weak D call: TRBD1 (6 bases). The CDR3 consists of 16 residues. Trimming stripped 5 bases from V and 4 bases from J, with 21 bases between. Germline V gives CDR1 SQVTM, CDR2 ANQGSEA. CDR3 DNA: TGCAGCGTTATATTTATCACAGGGAGTGCTAATCAGCCCCAGCATTTT. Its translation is CSVIFITGSANQPQHF.

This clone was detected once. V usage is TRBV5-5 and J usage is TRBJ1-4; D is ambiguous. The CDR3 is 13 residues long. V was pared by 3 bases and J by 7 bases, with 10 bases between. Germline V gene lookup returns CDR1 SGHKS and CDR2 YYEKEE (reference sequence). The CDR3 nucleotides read TGTGCCAGCAGCTCGTCGGAGATTGAAAAACTGTTTTTT. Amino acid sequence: CASSSSEIEKLFF.

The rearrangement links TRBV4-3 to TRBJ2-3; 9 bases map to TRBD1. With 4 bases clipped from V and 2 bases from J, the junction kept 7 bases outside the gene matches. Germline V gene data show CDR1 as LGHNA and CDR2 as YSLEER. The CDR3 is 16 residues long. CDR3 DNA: TGCGCCAGCAGCCCCGGAGGACAGGGGCTCACAGATACGCAGTATTTT. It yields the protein CASSPGGQGLTDTQYF.

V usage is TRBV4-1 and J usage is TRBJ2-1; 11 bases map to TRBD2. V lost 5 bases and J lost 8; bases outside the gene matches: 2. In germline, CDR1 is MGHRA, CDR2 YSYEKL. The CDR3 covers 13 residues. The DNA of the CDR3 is TGCGCCAGCAGCATGGGACTAGCGGATGAGCAGTTCTTC. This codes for CASSMGLADEQFF.